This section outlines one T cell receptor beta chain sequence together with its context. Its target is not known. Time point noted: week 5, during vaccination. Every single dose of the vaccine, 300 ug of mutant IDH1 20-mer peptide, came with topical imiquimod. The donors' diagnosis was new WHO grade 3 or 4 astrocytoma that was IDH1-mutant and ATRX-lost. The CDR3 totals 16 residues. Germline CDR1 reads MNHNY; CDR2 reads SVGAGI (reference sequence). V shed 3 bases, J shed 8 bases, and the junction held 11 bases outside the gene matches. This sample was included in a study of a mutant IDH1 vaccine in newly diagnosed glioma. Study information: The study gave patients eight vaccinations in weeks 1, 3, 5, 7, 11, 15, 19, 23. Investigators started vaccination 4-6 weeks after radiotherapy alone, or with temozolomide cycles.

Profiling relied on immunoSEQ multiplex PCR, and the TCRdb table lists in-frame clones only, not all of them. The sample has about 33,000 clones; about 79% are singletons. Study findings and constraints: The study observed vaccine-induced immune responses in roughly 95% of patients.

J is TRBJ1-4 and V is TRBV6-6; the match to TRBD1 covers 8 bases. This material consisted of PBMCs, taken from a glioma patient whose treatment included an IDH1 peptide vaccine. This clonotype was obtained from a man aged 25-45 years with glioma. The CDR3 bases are TGTGCCAGCAGTTATCCCCAGGGGGCGACCCAGGAAAAACTGTTTTTT. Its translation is CASSYPQGATQEKLFF.